The clone carrying this T cell receptor (beta chain) was counted many times. TCRdb processed the reads anew with MiXCR; each CDR3 protein has one entry. The table records around 440,000 distinct CDR3 sequences, about 11% of them present only once. The germline CDR1 and CDR2 sequences are SGHNT and YYREEE (reference sequence). Trimming left V 4 bases short and J 8 bases short, with 19 bases between. The CDR3 has 15 residues. This entry is derived from a study of T cell repertoires in cytomegalovirus infection. Sequenced input: PBMCs. This rearrangement joins TRBV5-4 to TRBJ2-1, with D possibly matching TRBD2 (6 bases). This TCR came from a human donor in good health (CMV status not recorded). Some clones in this sample may be carry-over from other donors' samples. DNA of the CDR3: TGTGCCAGCAGCCTCCCGGGGCGGGGCTGGGATGAGCAGTTCTTC. This translates into CASSLPGRGWDEQFF.